This record concerns one T cell receptor beta chain sequence. Its matching antigen is unknown. This sample was taken from a study of T cell responses to AZD1222 COVID-19 vaccine. The CDR3 length is 15 residues. V was clipped by 4 bases and J by 6 bases; unmatched bases: 8. Germline V gene data show CDR1 as MNHEY and CDR2 as SVGAGI. Produced via immunoSEQ multiplex PCR; TCRdb's table is partial and in-frame only. This table has approximately 140,000 clones, roughly nine tenths appearing once. Whole-study findings and limits: Baseline serology detected seropositivity in only six or seven AZD1222 recipients.

Specimen: peripheral blood, collected 28 days after the second AZD1222 dose. The clonotype was recovered from an adult who received the AZD1222 COVID-19 vaccine. The V and J genes are TRBV6-5 and TRBJ2-1; TRBD2 aligns across 8 bases. The CDR3 is CASSSYSGNSNEQFF. The CDR3 DNA reads TGTGCCAGCAGTTCCTATAGCGGGAACAGCAATGAGCAGTTCTTC.